Sequencing of this T cell receptor beta chain was carried out in a study of human T cells and chemical hapten exposure. TCRdb re-called the RACE reads through MiXCR, storing one row per CDR3 protein. The sample comprises around 31,000 distinct CDR3 sequences, 6.5% to 9% of which are singletons, and almost 10% rests with the top ten. This clonotype was counted only a few times. What it recognizes is unknown. Findings and caveats of the study: TCRs exceeding 1 in 1000 frequency stayed unchanged with DPC sensitization.

Germline V gene lookup returns CDR1 ENHRY and CDR2 SYGVKD. Trimming left V 4 bases short and J 4 bases short, with 13 bases between. The CDR3 runs 14 residues. Time point reported: healthy volunteer bleed at 2 weeks. Total RNA was isolated from whole blood that had not been fractionated. The clonotype was recovered from a human donor in good health. Some clones in this sample may be carry-over from other donors' samples. The sequencing input was whole blood. J is TRBJ1-1 and V is TRBV10-3; no definite D call. The DNA for the CDR3 is TGTGCCATCAGTGGAGGACCGTCTGGCACTGAAGCTTTCTTT. Protein: CAISGGPSGTEAFF.